This T cell receptor beta chain was found in a study of radiotherapy plus CTLA-4 blockade in lung cancer. Study-level information: Disease control was seen in 30% to 35% of patients, objective responses in approximately 20%.

Each patient with chemo-refractory metastatic non-small-cell lung cancer was treated with focal radiation plus CTLA-4 blockade using ipilimumab. General observations from the study: Response was reportedly best predicted by early blood T cell clone dynamics, with interferon-beta. Blood-borne expansion of tumor-derived TCR clones followed radiotherapy plus ipilimumab.

Comment on this clone: Antigen specificity is unknown.

TCRdb's copy holds only in-frame clones and misses some; the assay was immunoSEQ multiplex PCR. The table has around 45,000 clones, about 70% seen once. Germline CDR1 SGHTA, CDR2 FQGNSA. Trimming stripped 3 bases from V and 1 base from J, with 12 bases between. The length of the CDR3 is 15 residues. This TCR derives from a human donor with non-small cell lung cancer who had a partial response to radiotherapy plus ipilimumab. The sample was peripheral blood, taken from a patient treated with radiotherapy plus ipilimumab. This chain uses TRBV7-2 with TRBJ2-5; tentative D call: TRBD2 (6 bases). CDR3 DNA sequence: TGTGCCAGCAGCTTTGCTAGCGTGATCCAAGAGACCCAGTACTTC. Protein sequence: CASSFASVIQETQYF.